This T cell receptor (beta chain) was observed in a study of T cells in Graves' hyperthyroidism and ophthalmopathy. Findings and limits, study-wide: A model of 13 V-J pairs discriminated ophthalmopathy from stable hyperthyroidism.

In this sample, this clonotype turned up many times. The antigen remains unidentified. The CDR3 totals 14 residues. V shed 3 bases and J shed 2 bases, with 11 bases lying between them. What was amplified from RNA transcripts were TCR beta CDR3 regions. The TCR CDR3 first-round RT-PCR relied on the HTBI primer set. TCRdb re-analysed the multiplex PCR reads in MiXCR, keeping a single row per CDR3 protein. This sample carries around 520,000 distinct CDR3 sequences, under 15% of them seen once, and the ten largest clones take roughly 17%. The rearrangement uses TRBV12-3 or TRBV12-4 and TRBJ2-7; D is possibly TRBD1 or TRBD2 (5 bases each). The source is a woman under 30 with Graves' hyperthyroidism. Sequenced sample: blood. CDR3 residues: CASSFGEGPYEQYF. CDR3 bases: TGTGCCAGCAGTTTTGGTGAGGGGCCCTACGAGCAGTACTTC.